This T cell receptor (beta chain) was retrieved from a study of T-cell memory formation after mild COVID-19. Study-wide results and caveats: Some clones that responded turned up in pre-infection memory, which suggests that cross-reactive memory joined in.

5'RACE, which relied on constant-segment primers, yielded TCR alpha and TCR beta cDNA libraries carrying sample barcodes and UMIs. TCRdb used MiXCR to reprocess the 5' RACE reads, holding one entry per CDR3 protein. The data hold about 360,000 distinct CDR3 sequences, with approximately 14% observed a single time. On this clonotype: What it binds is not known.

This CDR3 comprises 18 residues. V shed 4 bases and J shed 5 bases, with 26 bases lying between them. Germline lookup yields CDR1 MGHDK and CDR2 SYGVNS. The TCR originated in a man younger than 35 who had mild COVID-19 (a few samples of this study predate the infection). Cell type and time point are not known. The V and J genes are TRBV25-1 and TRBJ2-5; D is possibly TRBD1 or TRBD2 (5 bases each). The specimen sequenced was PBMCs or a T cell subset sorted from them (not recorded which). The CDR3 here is CASSAAWGRQKEIETQYF. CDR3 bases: TGTGCCAGCAGTGCTGCCTGGGGGAGACAGAAGGAGATTGAGACCCAGTACTTC.